Listed below are T cell receptor beta chains from one sample, sequenced in a study of cytotoxic CD8 clonotypes in ibrutinib-treated CLL. Assay: immunoSEQ multiplex PCR; the TCRdb copy retains only in-frame clones and omits some. This table holds some 70,000 clones, 68% found once. The sequences come from PBMCs, collected after 12 months of ibrutinib treatment. These receptor sequences come from a human donor with chronic lymphocytic leukemia. Each CDR3 is given with its conserved first and last residue. The order of the fields is J gene, D gene, CDR3 length, clone size, V gene, CDR3 DNA, CDR3 protein. D genes are given only for firm matches. Only part of the rows carry a size: once, few, many, or a class if the clone is expanded.

TRBJ1-2	.	15	.	TRBV19	TGTGCCAGTACCGAGACAGGCCTAACTAACTATGGCTACACCTTC	CASTETGLTNYGYTF
TRBJ2-7	TRBD2	15	once	TRBV7-2	TGTGCCAGCAGCCTCTCCGGACTAGCGCAGGTCGAGCAGTACTTC	CASSLSGLAQVEQYF
TRBJ2-1	.	15	.	TRBV19	TGTGCCAGTAGGACGACCGGGGATACCTACAATGAGCAGTTCTTC	CASRTTGDTYNEQFF
TRBJ1-1	TRBD1	15	.	TRBV19	TGTGCCAGTAGTATTCACAGGGGGCAGGCCACTGAAGCTTTCTTT	CASSIHRGQATEAFF
TRBJ1-1	.	14	.	TRBV10-1	TGCGCCAGCAGTGAAGACAGCATGAACACTGAAGCTTTCTTT	CASSEDSMNTEAFF
TRBJ1-4	.	13	once	TRBV19	TGTGCCAGTAGTATGGGGGAATCGGGAAAACTGTTTTTT	CASSMGESGKLFF
TRBJ2-3	.	13	once	TRBV10-3	TGTGCCATCAGTGAATTCCGGGAGGATACGCAGTATTTT	CAISEFREDTQYF
TRBJ1-1	.	15	.	TRBV9	TGTGCCAGCAGCGGGATAATGACAGGGAACACTGAAGCTTTCTTT	CASSGIMTGNTEAFF
TRBJ1-1	.	13	few	TRBV10-3	TGTGCCACCTGGGGTGGGACGGCCACTGAAGCTTTCTTT	CATWGGTATEAFF
TRBJ1-6	TRBD1	15	few	TRBV5-8	TGTGCCAGCGATCCGGGACAGGGAGATCGGTCACCCCTCCACTTT	CASDPGQGDRSPLHF
TRBJ2-1	TRBD2	16	medium-sized	TRBV19	TGTGCCAGTAGTACCTCTGCGGGGGGACTTTACAATGAGCAGTTCTTC	CASSTSAGGLYNEQFF
TRBJ2-3	TRBD2	16	once	TRBV5-1	TGCGCCAGCAGCTTGGTTTTTAGCGGGGGCGCCTACACGCAGTATTTT	CASSLVFSGGAYTQYF
TRBJ2-2	.	14	few	TRBV7-3	TGTGCCAGCAGCTCCGACAGATTCACCGGGGAGCTGTTTTTT	CASSSDRFTGELFF
TRBJ2-5	.	14	once	TRBV7-9	TGTGCCAGCAGCTTATCGTCGGGGAGGGAGACCCAGTACTTC	CASSLSSGRETQYF
TRBJ2-3	.	12	.	TRBV6-6	TGTGCCAGCAGTTACTCGATAGATACGCAGTATTTT	CASSYSIDTQYF
TRBJ2-5	.	15	.	TRBV5-4	TGTGCCAGCAGCTTGGCGGGACTTGGACGAGAGACCCAGTACTTC	CASSLAGLGRETQYF
TRBJ2-5	.	13	once	TRBV19	TGTGCCAGTAGTATAGACCCACAGGAGACCCAGTACTTC	CASSIDPQETQYF
TRBJ2-3	TRBD2	17	few	TRBV5-1	TGCGCCAGCAGCTTAGGGGTAGCGGGGGGAAGCACAGATACGCAGTATTTT	CASSLGVAGGSTDTQYF
TRBJ1-5	.	16	few	TRBV6-1	TGTGCCAGCAGTGAAACACAGGGCCGAGGGGGACAGCCCCAGCATTTT	CASSETQGRGGQPQHF
TRBJ2-1	.	13	.	TRBV19	TGTGCCAGTAGTATAAGCTCCTACAATGAGCAGTTCTTC	CASSISSYNEQFF
TRBJ2-5	.	14	.	TRBV5-3	TGTGCCAGAAGTTACGTTATTCTCCAAGAGACCCAGTACTTC	CARSYVILQETQYF
TRBJ1-1	TRBD1	14	.	TRBV7-2	TGTGCCAGCAGCACTTGGACAGGGTACACTGAAGCTTTCTTT	CASSTWTGYTEAFF
TRBJ2-7	.	13	.	TRBV11-3	TGTGCCAGCAGCTTAGGCCCAAATTCCGAGCAGTACTTC	CASSLGPNSEQYF
TRBJ1-2	.	16	few	TRBV30	TGTGCCTGGAGGATCGAGGCGCGGGGGGATATGCGGGGCTACACCTTC	CAWRIEARGDMRGYTF
TRBJ1-2	.	12	.	TRBV7-8	TGTGTCAGCAGCTTAGCGTCGGTTGGCTACACCTTC	CVSSLASVGYTF
TRBJ1-5	.	11	.	TRBV20-1	TGCAGTGCTAGTATACAGGGGCCCCAGCATTTT	CSASIQGPQHF
TRBJ1-5	.	14	.	TRBV7-9	TGTGCCAGCAGCTTAGACAGGGAAAATCAGCCCCAGCATTTT	CASSLDRENQPQHF
TRBJ2-6	.	15	once	TRBV5-1	TGCGCCAGCAGCACACCCAGGGGTGGGGCCAACGTCCTGACTTTC	CASSTPRGGANVLTF
TRBJ1-6	TRBD1	13	.	TRBV19	TGTGCCAGCGAGGACAGGGCTAATTCACCCCTCCACTTT	CASEDRANSPLHF
TRBJ2-2	TRBD2	18	.	TRBV5-5	TGTGCCAGCAGTTACTCAAGCGGGACTAGCGGAGACACCGGGGAGCTGTTTTTT	CASSYSSGTSGDTGELFF
TRBJ1-1	.	14	.	TRBV9	TGTGCCAGCAGCGTAGAGCAGGGGAACACTGAAGCTTTCTTT	CASSVEQGNTEAFF
TRBJ1-1	.	16	.	TRBV6-5	TGTGCCAGCAGTTACATTCGGGACCCCATGAACACTGAAGCTTTCTTT	CASSYIRDPMNTEAFF
TRBJ2-7	.	14	.	TRBV5-6	TGTGCCAGCAGCTTGTCTAGGGAGGTCCACGAGCAGTACTTC	CASSLSREVHEQYF
TRBJ2-7	.	14	few	TRBV5-1	TGCGCCAGCAGCTTGGAAGGGGTCCCCTACGAGCAGTACTTC	CASSLEGVPYEQYF
TRBJ1-5	.	14	few	TRBV30	TGTGCCTGGAGTGCGGACGGACGCAATCAGCCCCAGCATTTT	CAWSADGRNQPQHF
TRBJ2-1	TRBD2	16	.	TRBV11-2	TGTGCCAGCAGCTTAGGGGGGGGAGTCTCCTACAATGAGCAGTTCTTC	CASSLGGGVSYNEQFF
TRBJ2-5	TRBD2	15	.	TRBV7-2	TGTGCCAGCAGCTTAGGACTAGCGGGCAGTGAGACCCAGTACTTC	CASSLGLAGSETQYF
TRBJ2-5	.	12	.	TRBV9	TGTGCCAGCAGCGTAGAGGGAGAGACCCAGTACTTC	CASSVEGETQYF
TRBJ1-2	.	15	.	TRBV5-6	TGTGCCAGCAGCAGGAACAGGGAACGGACCTATGGCTACACCTTC	CASSRNRERTYGYTF
TRBJ1-2	.	14	.	TRBV5-5	TGTGCCAGCAGGACAACCAGGGGTCACTATGGCTACACCTTC	CASRTTRGHYGYTF
TRBJ2-7	.	15	.	TRBV7-9	TGTGCCAGCAGCATTGTAACAGGGTTCGGCTACGAGCAGTACTTC	CASSIVTGFGYEQYF
TRBJ2-2	.	12	.	TRBV19	TGTGCCAGTACCCAGTCGGTCGGGGAGCTGTTTTTT	CASTQSVGELFF
TRBJ1-5	TRBD1	14	few	TRBV5-1	TGCGCCAGCAGCCCGACAGGGTCTAGGCAGCCCCAGCATTTT	CASSPTGSRQPQHF
TRBJ1-1	.	14	.	TRBV15	TGTGCCACCAGCAGAGATAGGGGGTTCACTGAAGCTTTCTTT	CATSRDRGFTEAFF
TRBJ2-4	.	13	few	TRBV7-2	TGTGCCAGCAGCTTAAGTGCCGGAAACATTCAGTACTTC	CASSLSAGNIQYF
TRBJ2-1	.	14	.	TRBV18	TGTGCCAGCTCACCCTCTACTTCGGGAGAACAGCAGTTCTTC	CASSPSTSGEQQFF
TRBJ2-5	.	12	.	TRBV30	TGTGCCTGGAGTGGGCCTGTGGAGACCCAGTACTTC	CAWSGPVETQYF
TRBJ1-2	TRBD1	16	.	TRBV7-2	TGTGCCAGCAGCTTAAATCCAGGGGGCGCAGACTATGGCTACACCTTC	CASSLNPGGADYGYTF
TRBJ1-1	.	14	.	TRBV5-1	TGCGCCAGCAGCTTGGGGGCAAGGAACACTGAAGCTTTCTTT	CASSLGARNTEAFF
TRBJ1-1	.	13	few	TRBV2	TGTGCCAGCAATACCTTGTCGGGGCCTGAAGCTTTCTTT	CASNTLSGPEAFF
TRBJ1-6	.	14	few	TRBV6-6	TGTGCCAGCAGTTACACCAGACCGAATTCACCCCTCCACTTT	CASSYTRPNSPLHF
TRBJ2-2	.	16	.	TRBV19	TGTGCCAGTAGCCTACGCGGGGCCTGGAGTACCGGGGAGCTGTTTTTT	CASSLRGAWSTGELFF
TRBJ1-5	.	13	.	TRBV7-2	TGTGCCAGCAGCTTTACCCCGGACCAGCCCCAGCATTTT	CASSFTPDQPQHF
TRBJ2-1	TRBD2	17	.	TRBV2	TGTGCCAGCAGTGACCTCGGGGGGGCGATCGCCTACAATGAGCAGTTCTTC	CASSDLGGAIAYNEQFF
TRBJ2-1	.	13	.	TRBV10-3	TGTGCCATCAGTCAGGGCCGGGTCAATGAGCAGTTCTTC	CAISQGRVNEQFF